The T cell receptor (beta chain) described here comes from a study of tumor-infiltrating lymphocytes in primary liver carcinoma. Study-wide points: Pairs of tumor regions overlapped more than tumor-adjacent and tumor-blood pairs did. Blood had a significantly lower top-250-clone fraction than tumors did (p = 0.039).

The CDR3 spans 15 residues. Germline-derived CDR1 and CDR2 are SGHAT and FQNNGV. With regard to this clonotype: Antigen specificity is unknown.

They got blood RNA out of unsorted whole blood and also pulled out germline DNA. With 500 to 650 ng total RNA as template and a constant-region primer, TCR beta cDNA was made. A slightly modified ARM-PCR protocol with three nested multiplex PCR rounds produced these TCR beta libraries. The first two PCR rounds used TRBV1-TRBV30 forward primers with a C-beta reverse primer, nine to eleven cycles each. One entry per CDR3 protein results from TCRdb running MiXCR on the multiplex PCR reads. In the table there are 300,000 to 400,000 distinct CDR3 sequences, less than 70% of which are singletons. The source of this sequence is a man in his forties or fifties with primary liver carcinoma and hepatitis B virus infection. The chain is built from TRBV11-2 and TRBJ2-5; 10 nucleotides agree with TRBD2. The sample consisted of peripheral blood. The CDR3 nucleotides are TGTATCAGCAGCGGTACTAGCGGGATCGGAGAGACCCAGTACTTC. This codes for CISSGTSGIGETQYF.